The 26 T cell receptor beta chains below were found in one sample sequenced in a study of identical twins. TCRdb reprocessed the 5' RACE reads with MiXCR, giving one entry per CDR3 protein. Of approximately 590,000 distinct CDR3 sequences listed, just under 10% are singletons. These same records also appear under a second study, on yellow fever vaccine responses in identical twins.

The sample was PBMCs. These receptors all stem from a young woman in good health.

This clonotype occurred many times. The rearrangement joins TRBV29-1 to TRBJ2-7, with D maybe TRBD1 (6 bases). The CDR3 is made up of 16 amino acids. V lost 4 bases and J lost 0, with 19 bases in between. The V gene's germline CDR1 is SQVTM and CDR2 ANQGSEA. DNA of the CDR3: TGCAGCGTTGTATCTTATCCGACAGGCATCTCCTACGAGCAGTACTTC. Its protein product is CSVVSYPTGISYEQYF.

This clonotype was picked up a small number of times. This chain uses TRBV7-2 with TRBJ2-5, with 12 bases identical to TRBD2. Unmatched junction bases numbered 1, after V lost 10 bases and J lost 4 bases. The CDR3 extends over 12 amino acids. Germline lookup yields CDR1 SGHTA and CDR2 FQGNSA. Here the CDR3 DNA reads TGTGCCACGACTAGCGGGAGAGAGACCCAGTACTTC. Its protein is CATTSGRETQYF.

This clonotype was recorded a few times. The CDR3 DNA reads as TGCAGCGTTGTAGGGGGCGCGGAGACCCAGTACTTC. It encodes CSVVGGAETQYF. J is TRBJ2-5 and V is TRBV29-1; 7 nucleotides match TRBD1. The CDR3 sequence is 12 residues long. CDR1 and CDR2 (germline): SQVTM, ANQGSEA. V was clipped by 4 bases and J by 5 bases; unmatched bases: 4. The whole variable domain, filled in from reference TRBV29-1 and TRBJ2-5, reads SAVISQKPSRDICQRGTSLTIQCQVDSQVTMMFWYRQQPGQSLTLIATANQGSEATYESGFVIDKFPISRPNLTFSTLTVSNMSPEDSSIYLCSVVGGAETQYFGPGTRLLVL.

In DNA form, the CDR3 reads TGTGCCACCAGAGGACAGCCGGGGGAGCTGTTTTTT. It yields the protein CATRGQPGELFF. The chain joins TRBV24-1 to TRBJ2-2, with TRBD1 as a possible D gene (6 bases). The germline V and J ends were trimmed by 7 bases and 8 bases, with 10 bases remaining between them. The CDR3 length is 12 residues. Germline V gene data show CDR1 as KGHDR and CDR2 as SFDVKD.

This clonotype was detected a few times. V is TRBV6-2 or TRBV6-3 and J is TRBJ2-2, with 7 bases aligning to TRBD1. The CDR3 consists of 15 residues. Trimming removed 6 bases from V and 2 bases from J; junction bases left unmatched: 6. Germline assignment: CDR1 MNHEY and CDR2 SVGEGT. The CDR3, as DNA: TGTGCCAGCAGCCGAGGGGGCTTTAACACCGGGGAGCTGTTTTTT. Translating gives CASSRGGFNTGELFF.

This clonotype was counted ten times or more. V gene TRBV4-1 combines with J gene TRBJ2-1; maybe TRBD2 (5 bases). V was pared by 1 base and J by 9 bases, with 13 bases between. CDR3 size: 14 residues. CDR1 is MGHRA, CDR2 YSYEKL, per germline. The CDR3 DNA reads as TGCGCCAGCAGCCAAGCTGAGGGAGTTAGTGAGCAGTTCTTC. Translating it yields CASSQAEGVSEQFF.

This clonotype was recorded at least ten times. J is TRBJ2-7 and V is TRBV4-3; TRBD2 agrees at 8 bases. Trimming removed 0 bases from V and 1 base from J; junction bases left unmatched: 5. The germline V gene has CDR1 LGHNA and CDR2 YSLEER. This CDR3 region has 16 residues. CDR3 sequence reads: CASSQDYSGNSYEQYF. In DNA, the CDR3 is TGCGCCAGCAGCCAAGACTATAGCGGGAATTCCTACGAGCAGTACTTC.

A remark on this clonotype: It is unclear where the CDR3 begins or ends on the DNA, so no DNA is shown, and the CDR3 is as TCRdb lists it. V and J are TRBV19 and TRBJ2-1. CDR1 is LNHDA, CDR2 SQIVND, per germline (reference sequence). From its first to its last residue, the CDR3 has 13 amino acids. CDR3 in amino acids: CASSNHFGNEQFF.

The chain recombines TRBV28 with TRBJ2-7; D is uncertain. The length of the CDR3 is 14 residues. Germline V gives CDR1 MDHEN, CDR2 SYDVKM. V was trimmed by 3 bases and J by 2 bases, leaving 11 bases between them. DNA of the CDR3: TGTGCCAGCAGTTTTGGTACACCCACCTACGAGCAGTACTTC. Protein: CASSFGTPTYEQYF.

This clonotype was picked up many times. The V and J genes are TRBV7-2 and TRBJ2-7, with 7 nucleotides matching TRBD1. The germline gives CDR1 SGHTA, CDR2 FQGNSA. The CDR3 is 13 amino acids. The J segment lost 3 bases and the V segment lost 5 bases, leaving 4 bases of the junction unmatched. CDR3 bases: TGTGCCAGCAGCGAGACAGGGAACTACGAGCAGTACTTC. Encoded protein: CASSETGNYEQYF.

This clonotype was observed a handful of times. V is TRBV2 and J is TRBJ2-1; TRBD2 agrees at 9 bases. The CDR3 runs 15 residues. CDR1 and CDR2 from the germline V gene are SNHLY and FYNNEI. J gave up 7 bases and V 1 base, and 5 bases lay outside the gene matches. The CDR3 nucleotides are TGTGCCAGCAGTGAAGGGCGGGGGGGCCGGAATGAGCAGTTCTTC. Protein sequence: CASSEGRGGRNEQFF.

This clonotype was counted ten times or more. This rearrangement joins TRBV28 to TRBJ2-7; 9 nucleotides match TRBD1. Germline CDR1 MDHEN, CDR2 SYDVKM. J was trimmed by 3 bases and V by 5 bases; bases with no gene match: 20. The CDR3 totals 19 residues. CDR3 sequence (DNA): TGTGCCAGCAGTGTTTCCCGGGACAGGGAAATTAGGGGTGGCTACGAGCAGTACTTC. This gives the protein CASSVSRDREIRGGYEQYF. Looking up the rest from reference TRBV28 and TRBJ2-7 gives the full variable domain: DVKVTQSSRYLVKRTGEKVFLECVQDMDHENMFWYRQDPGLGLRLIYFSYDVKMKEKGDIPEGYSVSREKKERFSLILESASTNQTSMYLCASSVSRDREIRGGYEQYFGPGTRLTVT.

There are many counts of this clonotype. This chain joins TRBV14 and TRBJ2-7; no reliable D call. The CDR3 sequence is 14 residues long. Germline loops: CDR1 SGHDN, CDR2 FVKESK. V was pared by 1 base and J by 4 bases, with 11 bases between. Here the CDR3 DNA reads TGTGCCAGCAGCCAAGCACAGCTTGTTTACGAGCAGTACTTC. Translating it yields CASSQAQLVYEQYF.

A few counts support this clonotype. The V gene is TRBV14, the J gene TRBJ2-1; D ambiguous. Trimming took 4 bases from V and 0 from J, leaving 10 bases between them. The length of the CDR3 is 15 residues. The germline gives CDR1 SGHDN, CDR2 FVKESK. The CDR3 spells CASSLDNFSYNEQFF. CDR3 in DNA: TGTGCCAGCAGCCTCGACAACTTCTCCTACAATGAGCAGTTCTTC. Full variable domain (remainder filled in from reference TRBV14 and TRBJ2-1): EAGVTQFPSHSVIEKGQTVTLRCDPISGHDNLYWYRRVMGKEIKFLLHFVKESKQDESGMPNNRFLAERTGGTYSTLKVQPAELEDSGVYFCASSLDNFSYNEQFFGPGTRLTVL.

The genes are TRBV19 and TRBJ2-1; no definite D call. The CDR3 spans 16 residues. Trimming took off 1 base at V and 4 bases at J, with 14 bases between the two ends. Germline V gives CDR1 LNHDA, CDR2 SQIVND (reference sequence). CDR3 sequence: CASSIARSPRYNEQFF. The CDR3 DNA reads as TGTGCCAGTAGTATAGCGAGGAGCCCCCGGTACAATGAGCAGTTCTTC.

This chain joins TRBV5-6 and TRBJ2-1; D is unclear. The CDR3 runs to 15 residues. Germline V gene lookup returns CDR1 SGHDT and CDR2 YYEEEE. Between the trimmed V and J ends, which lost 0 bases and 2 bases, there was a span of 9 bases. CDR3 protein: CASSLEGNPYNEQFF. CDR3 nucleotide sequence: TGTGCCAGCAGCTTGGAAGGGAACCCCTACAATGAGCAGTTCTTC. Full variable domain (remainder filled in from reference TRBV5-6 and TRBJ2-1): DAGVTQSPTHLIKTRGQQVTLRCSPKSGHDTVSWYQQALGQGPQFIFQYYEEEERQRGNFPDRFSGHQFPNYSSELNVNALLLGDSALYLCASSLEGNPYNEQFFGPGTRLTVL.

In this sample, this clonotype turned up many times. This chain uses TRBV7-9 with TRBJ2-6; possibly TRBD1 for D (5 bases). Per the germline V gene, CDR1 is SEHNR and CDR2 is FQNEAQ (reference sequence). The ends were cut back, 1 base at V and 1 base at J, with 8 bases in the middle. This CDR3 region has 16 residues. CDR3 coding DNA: TGTGCCAGCAGCTTAGGCGCAGGGTCTGGGGCCAACGTCCTGACTTTC. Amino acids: CASSLGAGSGANVLTF.

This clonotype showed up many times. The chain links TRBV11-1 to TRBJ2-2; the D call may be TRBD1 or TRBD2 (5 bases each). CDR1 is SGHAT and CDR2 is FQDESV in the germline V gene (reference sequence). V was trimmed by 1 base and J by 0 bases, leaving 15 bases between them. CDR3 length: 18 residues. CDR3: CASSLVTRDGPNTGELFF. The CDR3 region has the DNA TGTGCCAGCAGCTTAGTTACACGGGACGGACCGAACACCGGGGAGCTGTTTTTT. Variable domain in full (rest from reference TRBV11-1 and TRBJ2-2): EAEVAQSPRYKITEKSQAVAFWCDPISGHATLYWYRQILGQGPELLVQFQDESVVDDSQLPKDRFSAERLKGVDSTLKIQPAELGDSAMYLCASSLVTRDGPNTGELFFGEGSRLTVL.

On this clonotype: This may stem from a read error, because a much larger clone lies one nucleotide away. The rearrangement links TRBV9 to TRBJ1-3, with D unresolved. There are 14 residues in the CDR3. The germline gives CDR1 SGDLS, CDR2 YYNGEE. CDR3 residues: CASSVESSGNTVYF. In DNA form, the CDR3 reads TGTGCCAGCAGCGTAGAGAGCTCTGGAAACACCGTATATTTT.

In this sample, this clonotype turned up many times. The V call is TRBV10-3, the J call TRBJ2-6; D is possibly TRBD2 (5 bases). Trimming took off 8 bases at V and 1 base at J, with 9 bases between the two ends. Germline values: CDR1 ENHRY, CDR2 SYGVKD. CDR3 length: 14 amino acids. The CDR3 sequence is CAIEGGSGANVLTF. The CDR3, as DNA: TGTGCCATCGAGGGTGGTTCTGGGGCCAACGTCCTGACTTTC.

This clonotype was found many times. Here the CDR3 DNA reads TGCAGTGCTAGCCAAGTCCAAGAGACCCAGTACTTC. Its protein is CSASQVQETQYF. V and J are TRBV20-1 and TRBJ2-5; D ambiguous. V was clipped by 3 bases and J by 1 base, with 6 bases between them. The germline gives CDR1 DFQATT, CDR2 SNEGSKA (reference sequence). The CDR3 has 12 amino acids.

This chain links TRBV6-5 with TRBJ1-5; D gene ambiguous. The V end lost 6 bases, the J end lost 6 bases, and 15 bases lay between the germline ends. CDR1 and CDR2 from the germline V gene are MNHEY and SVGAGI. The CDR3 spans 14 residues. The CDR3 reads CASSLSGGSQPQHF. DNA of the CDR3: TGTGCCAGCAGCTTATCAGGTGGCAGTCAGCCCCAGCATTTT.

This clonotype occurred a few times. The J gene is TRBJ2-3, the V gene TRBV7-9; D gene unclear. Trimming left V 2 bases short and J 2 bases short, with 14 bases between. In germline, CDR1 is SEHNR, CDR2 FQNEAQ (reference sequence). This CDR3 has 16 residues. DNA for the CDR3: TGTGCCAGCAGCTTAATCAAGGCCTCTTTCACAGATACGCAGTATTTT. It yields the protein CASSLIKASFTDTQYF.

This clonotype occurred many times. CDR3 protein: CASSATSGRTNEQFF. The CDR3 nucleotides are TGTGCCAGCAGTGCAACTAGCGGGAGAACCAACGAGCAGTTCTTC. This chain uses TRBV6-1 with TRBJ2-1, with 11 bases that match TRBD2. This CDR3 comprises 15 residues. V shed 4 bases, J shed 10 bases, and the junction held 9 bases outside the gene matches. CDR1 is MNHNS, CDR2 SASEGT, per germline.

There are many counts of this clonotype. In DNA, the CDR3 is TGTGCCAGCTCGTGGGCTCGGGCACAAACCGGACCAGCATATAATTCACCCCTCCACTTT. Protein sequence: CASSWARAQTGPAYNSPLHF. The V call is TRBV28, the J call TRBJ1-6; D remains ambiguous. The ends were cut back, 8 bases at V and 4 bases at J, with 30 bases in the middle. This CDR3 has 20 residues. Germline V CDR1 and CDR2: MDHEN, SYDVKM. Full variable domain (remainder filled in from reference TRBV28 and TRBJ1-6): DVKVTQSSRYLVKRTGEKVFLECVQDMDHENMFWYRQDPGLGLRLIYFSYDVKMKEKGDIPEGYSVSREKKERFSLILESASTNQTSMYLCASSWARAQTGPAYNSPLHFGNGTRLTVT.

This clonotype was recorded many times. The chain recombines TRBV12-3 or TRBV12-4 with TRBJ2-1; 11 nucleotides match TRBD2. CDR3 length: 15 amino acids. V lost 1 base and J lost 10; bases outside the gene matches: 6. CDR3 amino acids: CASSLDLAGGHEQFF. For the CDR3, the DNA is TGTGCCAGCAGTTTAGATTTAGCGGGGGGGCACGAGCAGTTCTTC.